These 8 T cell receptor beta chains share one sample of origin, sequenced in a study of T cell clonality in common variable immunodeficiency. Sequenced by immunoSEQ multiplex PCR; TCRdb stores in-frame clones only, minus some. This sample comprises around 50,000 clones, none seen once only. Sequencing was performed on peripheral blood mononuclear cells. These receptors all stem from a person aged 18 to 70 in good health.

This clone was observed many times. The CDR3 extends 3 residues past the end of the read, so its final part is completed from the germline J gene. The chain joins TRBV20-1 to TRBJ2-7; D is uncertain. V lost 3 bases and J lost 0, with 12 bases in between. The CDR3 contains 14 residues. Germline V gene data show CDR1 as DFQATT and CDR2 as SNEGSKA (reference sequence). The CDR3 DNA, read in part, is TGCAGTGCTAGGAACACCTTGAGCTCCTACGAG. Translating gives CSARNTLSSYE. The CDR3, in full, reads CSARNTLSSYEQYF.

A note on this clone: The read terminates 3 residues before the CDR3 end, so the remaining end is supplied by the germline J gene. The genes are TRBV20-1 and TRBJ1-5; 9 bases are shared with TRBD1. Germline V gives CDR1 DFQATT, CDR2 SNEGSKA (reference sequence). This CDR3 has 15 amino acids. V trimming: 3 bases; J trimming: 4 bases; junction bases outside the gene matches: 7. The CDR3 here is CSASLTGGVNQPQHF. CDR3 DNA (partial): TGCAGTGCTAGCCTGACAGGGGGGGTTAATCAGCCC.

This clone showed up many times. The DNA ends 3 residues before the CDR3 does, and the rest of the CDR3 is filled in from the germline J gene. This chain links TRBV18 with TRBJ2-2, with TRBD2 identical over 10 bases. This CDR3 comprises 17 residues. Trimming removed 6 bases from V and 0 bases from J; junction bases left unmatched: 7. Germline assignment: CDR1 KGHSH and CDR2 LQKENI. The CDR3: CASSPRLAGSNTGELFF. The DNA read from the CDR3 is TGTGCCAGCTCTCCCAGACTAGCGGGTTCGAACACCGGGGAG.

This clone was picked up a small number of times. The read terminates 3 residues ahead of where the CDR3 ends, so the germline J gene completes it. The chain couples TRBV5-1 to TRBJ1-2; possible D gene TRBD1, 5 bases. The germline V gene has CDR1 SGHRS and CDR2 YFSETQ. This CDR3 is built from 14 residues. CDR3 DNA, as far as it was read: TGCGCCAGCACGAATACAGGAGGCACAGATACC. Its protein product is CASTNTGGTDT. The entire CDR3 protein is CASTNTGGTDTYTF.

The sample holds many counts of this clone. The read terminates 3 residues ahead of where the CDR3 ends, so the germline J gene completes it. The chain couples TRBV7-6 to TRBJ2-1; 9 bases fit TRBD1. Germline lookup yields CDR1 SGHVS and CDR2 FNYEAQ. The length of the CDR3 is 14 residues. V lost 5 bases and J lost 9; bases outside the gene matches: 8. This chain's CDR3 is CASSAIQGAGEQFF. The part of the CDR3 DNA that was read is TGTGCCAGCAGCGCGATACAGGGGGCCGGTGAG.

There are many counts of this clone. The CDR3 is cut off 3 residues early in the read; its end comes from the germline J gene. V and J are TRBV6-1 and TRBJ2-7; 8 bases line up with TRBD1. Germline V gene sequence: CDR1 MNHNS, CDR2 SASEGT. V trimming: 4 bases; J trimming: 1 base; junction bases outside the gene matches: 9. There are 16 residues in the CDR3. Partial CDR3 DNA: TGTGCCAGCAGTGGTGGAGGGACAGGACCTTCCTACGAG. Its translation is CASSGGGTGPSYE. Given in full, the CDR3 is CASSGGGTGPSYEQYF.

This clone was counted many times. From the germline J gene comes the end of the CDR3, since the read stops 3 residues before it. J is TRBJ2-3 and V is TRBV5-3; no reliable D call. TRBV5-3 is an open reading frame, and its role is uncertain. V lost 6 bases and J lost 2, with 19 bases in between. The CDR3 is made up of 16 amino acids. The covered CDR3 bases are TGTGCCAGAAACACTCCAGCGAAATTCCTCACAGATACG. Amino acids: CARNTPAKFLTDT. The CDR3 in its entirety is CARNTPAKFLTDTQYF.

On this clone itself: With the read ending 3 residues before the CDR3 end, the germline J gene is used to fill in that end. This chain joins TRBV7-9 and TRBJ2-5, with D tentatively TRBD2 (6 bases). The CDR3 length is 13 residues. Germline V gene lookup returns CDR1 SEHNR and CDR2 FQNEAQ (reference sequence). The covered CDR3 bases are TGTGCCAGCAGTACGGGACTTACAGATACC. Amino acid sequence: CASSTGLTDT. The whole CDR3 region reads CASSTGLTDTQYF. The full variable domain, rest sourced from reference TRBV7-9 and TRBJ2-5, is DTGVSQNPRHKITKRGQNVTFRCDPISEHNRLYWYRQTLGQGPEFLTYFQNEAQLEKSRLLSDRFSAERPKGSFSTLEIQRTEQGDSAMYLCASSTGLTDTQYFGPGTRLLVL.